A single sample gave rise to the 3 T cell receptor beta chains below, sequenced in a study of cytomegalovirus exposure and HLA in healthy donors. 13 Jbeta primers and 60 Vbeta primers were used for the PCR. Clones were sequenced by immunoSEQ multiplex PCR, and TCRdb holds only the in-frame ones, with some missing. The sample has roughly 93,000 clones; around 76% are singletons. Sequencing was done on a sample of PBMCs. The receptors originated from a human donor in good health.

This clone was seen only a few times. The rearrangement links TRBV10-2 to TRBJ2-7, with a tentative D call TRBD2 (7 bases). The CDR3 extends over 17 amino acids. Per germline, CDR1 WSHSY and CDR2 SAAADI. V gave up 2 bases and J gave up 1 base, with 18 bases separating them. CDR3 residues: CASSERGSSGWSYEQYF. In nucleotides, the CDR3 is TGCGCCAGCAGTGAGAGGGGGTCTAGCGGATGGTCCTACGAGCAGTACTTC.

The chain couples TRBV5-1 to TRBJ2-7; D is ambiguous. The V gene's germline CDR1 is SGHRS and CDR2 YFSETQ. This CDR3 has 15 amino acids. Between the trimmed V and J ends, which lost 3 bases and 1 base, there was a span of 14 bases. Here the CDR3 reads CASSYGVVRSYEQYF. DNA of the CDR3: TGCGCCAGCAGCTATGGAGTTGTCCGGTCCTACGAGCAGTACTTC.

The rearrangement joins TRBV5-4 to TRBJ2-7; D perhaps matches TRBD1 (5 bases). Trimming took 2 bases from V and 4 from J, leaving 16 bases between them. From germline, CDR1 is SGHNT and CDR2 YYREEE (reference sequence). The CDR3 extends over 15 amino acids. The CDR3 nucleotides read TGTGCCAGCAGCTTCAAGGGGTCGAACCCTTACGAGCAGTACTTC. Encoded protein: CASSFKGSNPYEQYF. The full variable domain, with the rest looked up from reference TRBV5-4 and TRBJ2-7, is ETGVTQSPTHLIKTRGQQVTLRCSSQSGHNTVSWYQQALGQGPQFIFQYYREEENGRGNFPPRFSGLQFPNYSSELNVNALELDDSALYLCASSFKGSNPYEQYFGPGTRLTVT.